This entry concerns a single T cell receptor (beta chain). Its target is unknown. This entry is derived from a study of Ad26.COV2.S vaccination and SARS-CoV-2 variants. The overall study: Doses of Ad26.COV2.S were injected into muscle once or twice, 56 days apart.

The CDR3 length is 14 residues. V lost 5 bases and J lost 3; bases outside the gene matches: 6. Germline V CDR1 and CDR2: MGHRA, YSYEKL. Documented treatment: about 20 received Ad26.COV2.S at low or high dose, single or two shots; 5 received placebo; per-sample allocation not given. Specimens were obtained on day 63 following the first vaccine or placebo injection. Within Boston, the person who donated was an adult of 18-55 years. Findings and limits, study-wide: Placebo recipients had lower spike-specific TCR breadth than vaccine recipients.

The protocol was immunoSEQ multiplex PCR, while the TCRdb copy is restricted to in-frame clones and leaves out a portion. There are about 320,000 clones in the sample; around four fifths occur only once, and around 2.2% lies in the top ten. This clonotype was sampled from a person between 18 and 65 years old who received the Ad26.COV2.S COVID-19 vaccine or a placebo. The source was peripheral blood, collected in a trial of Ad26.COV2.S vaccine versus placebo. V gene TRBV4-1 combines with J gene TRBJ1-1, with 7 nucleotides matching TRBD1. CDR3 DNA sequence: TGCGCCAGCAGCTACCCCAGGGGGGACACTGAAGCTTTCTTT. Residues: CASSYPRGDTEAFF.